This is a list of T cell receptor beta chains from one sample in a study of cytomegalovirus exposure and HLA in healthy donors. The table came from immunoSEQ multiplex PCR; TCRdb's copy has only in-frame clones and leaves some out. The sample includes some 200,000 clones, around nine tenths of them seen just once. The sample was PBMCs. Receptors were obtained from a man aged 30 to 45 in good health and CMV-seropositive. Each CDR3 is given with its conserved first and last residue. The D gene is left open where the match is weak. Size is stated for part of the rows, as once, few or many counts, or as a class when the clone is expanded.

TRBV6-5,-,TRBJ2-5,TRBD2,TGTGCCAGCAGCTTCAGGACTAGGAGAGGCGAGACCCAGTACTTC,CASSFRTRRGETQYF
TRBV5-4,-,TRBJ2-5,TRBD2,TGTGCCAGCAGCCCCCTAGCGGGATCCCAAGAGACCCAGTACTTC,CASSPLAGSQETQYF
TRBV6-5,-,TRBJ1-1,-,TGTGCCAGCAGCCCTCCCGGAAGCATGAACACTGAAGCTTTCTTT,CASSPPGSMNTEAFF
TRBV9,-,TRBJ1-6,-,TGTGCCAGCAGCGTAGGAGGGGCTCCCGCGGCCCTCCACTTT,CASSVGGAPAALHF
TRBV6-6,-,TRBJ1-4,TRBD1,TGTGCCAGCAGTTCGACAGGGCCTGCAACTAATGAAAAACTGTTTTTT,CASSSTGPATNEKLFF
TRBV30,-,TRBJ2-1,TRBD2,TGTGCCTGGTCGGGGGGGCCCCCTCTCTACAATGAGCAGTTCTTC,CAWSGGPPLYNEQFF
TRBV6-5,-,TRBJ1-6,-,TGTGCCAGCAGGTTCTTTGGCTCCTATAATTCACCCCTCCACTTT,CASRFFGSYNSPLHF
TRBV7-2,-,TRBJ2-3,-,TGTGCCAGCAGCTTGGGAGTCCCTGGAGATACGCAGTATTTT,CASSLGVPGDTQYF
TRBV9,-,TRBJ1-3,TRBD1,TGTGCCAGCAGCTCCGACAGGGGAACTGGAAACACCATATATTTT,CASSSDRGTGNTIYF
TRBV7-3,-,TRBJ2-3,-,TGTGCCAGCAGCCCCAAGGCAAGGACAGGCACAGATACGCAGTATTTT,CASSPKARTGTDTQYF
TRBV6-4,-,TRBJ1-2,TRBD1,TGTGCCAGCAGACCGGGACAGGGGTCCTATGGCTACACCTTC,CASRPGQGSYGYTF
TRBV28,-,TRBJ1-5,-,TGTGCCAGCAGCAAGGGGAGATTAGGCAATCAGCCCCAGCATTTT,CASSKGRLGNQPQHF
TRBV27,-,TRBJ1-1,-,TGTGCCAGCAGTTTATGGACGAACACTGAAGCTTTCTTT,CASSLWTNTEAFF
TRBV11-2,-,TRBJ2-6,TRBD1,TGTGCCAGCAGCTTAGAGGGACAGGTCTCTGGGGCCAACGTCCTGACTTTC,CASSLEGQVSGANVLTF
TRBV6-5,-,TRBJ2-5,-,TGTGCCAGCAGTTTCCGAGGGCGGGGAGATGAGACCCAGTACTTC,CASSFRGRGDETQYF
TRBV14,-,TRBJ2-7,-,TGTGCCAGCAGTTCAGGACGGTACTACGAGCAGTACTTC,CASSSGRYYEQYF
TRBV27,-,TRBJ2-5,-,TGTGCCAGCAGTCCCCAGAAAGGGGTCCCCCAAGAGACCCAGTACTTC,CASSPQKGVPQETQYF
TRBV20-1,-,TRBJ2-7,TRBD1,TGCTCGGGACAGGGGACGTACGAGCAGTACTTC,CSGQGTYEQYF
TRBV27,-,TRBJ2-5,-,TGTGCCAGCAGGTCGGGGTTCCAGACCCAGTACTTC,CASRSGFQTQYF
TRBV4-3,-,TRBJ1-1,-,TGCGCCAGCAGCCAAGATGCAGCCGCTGTCGTGGGATTCACTGAAGCTTTCTTT,CASSQDAAAVVGFTEAFF
TRBV2,-,TRBJ2-2,-,TGTGCCAGCCTCACCCAGCGGTCCACCGGGGAGCTGTTTTTT,CASLTQRSTGELFF
TRBV7-7,-,TRBJ2-1,TRBD2,TGTGCTAGCAGCTTAGGCCTTAGCGGGAGTAATGAGCAGTTCTTC,CASSLGLSGSNEQFF
TRBV11-2,-,TRBJ2-1,-,TGTGCCAGCAGCTTAAGCCTAGCCAATGAGCAGTTCTTC,CASSLSLANEQFF
TRBV6-1,-,TRBJ2-7,-,TGTGCCAGCAGTGAACACAGGGCCCACGAGCAGTACTTC,CASSEHRAHEQYF
TRBV7-6,-,TRBJ1-5,-,TGTGCCAGCAGTTGGAGAGGTGATCAGCCCCAGCATTTT,CASSWRGDQPQHF
TRBV19,-,TRBJ2-1,-,TGTGCCAGTAAGGAGGGTAGCTCCTACAATGAGCAGTTCTTC,CASKEGSSYNEQFF
TRBV7-2,-,TRBJ2-7,TRBD1,TGTGCCAGCAGCTTAGAGGGGACAGGGGTCCGCGAGCAGTACTTC,CASSLEGTGVREQYF
TRBV7-8,once,TRBJ2-1,-,TGTGCCAGCAGCCCCCAGGGGAGCTCCTACAATGAGCAGTTCTTC,CASSPQGSSYNEQFF
TRBV6-5,-,TRBJ2-5,-,TGTGCCAGCAGTTCCAACGCAGGGGTTGGCGAGACCCAGTACTTC,CASSSNAGVGETQYF
TRBV15,-,TRBJ2-1,-,TGTGCCATCAGCCGCCGTCGGGAACCGTACAATGAGCAGTTCTTC,CAISRRREPYNEQFF
TRBV19,-,TRBJ2-3,-,TGTGCCAGTAGTCCCTTGGGGTACACAGATACGCAGTATTTT,CASSPLGYTDTQYF
TRBV11-2,few,TRBJ1-5,-,TGTGCCAGCAGCTTTACAGGGTCCACTCAGCCCCAGCATTTT,CASSFTGSTQPQHF
TRBV5-4,once,TRBJ2-1,TRBD2,TGTGCCAGCAGCTCCGGGCTAGCGGGAGGGACCTACAATGAGCAGTTCTTC,CASSSGLAGGTYNEQFF
TRBV30,-,TRBJ1-6,-,TGTGCCTGGAGTGTAACAGGGCGGGTTTCACCCCTCCACTTT,CAWSVTGRVSPLHF
TRBV2,-,TRBJ1-2,-,TGTGCCAGCAGTGCCAGCGGGTATGGCTACACCTTC,CASSASGYGYTF
TRBV9,-,TRBJ1-3,-,TGTGCCAGCAGCGTACGAGGGGGCTCTGGAAACACCATATATTTT,CASSVRGGSGNTIYF
TRBV4-3,-,TRBJ2-7,-,TGCGCCAGCAGCCGACAGGGAGGGTACGAGCAGTACTTC,CASSRQGGYEQYF
TRBV27,-,TRBJ1-4,-,TGTGCCAGCAGGCTAACAGGGATTGCAACTAATGAAAAACTGTTTTTT,CASRLTGIATNEKLFF
TRBV11-2,-,TRBJ2-7,-,TGTGCCAGCAGCTTAGATCTAAGGGGGTCATTAGAGCAGTACTTC,CASSLDLRGSLEQYF
TRBV11-3,-,TRBJ2-7,-,TGTGCCAGCAGCTTTGCAGGGGGGTACGAGCAGTACTTC,CASSFAGGYEQYF
TRBV5-1,-,TRBJ2-3,-,TGCGCCAGCAGCTTGGCGGGCCATCCTAGCACAGATACGCAGTATTTT,CASSLAGHPSTDTQYF
TRBV6-5,-,TRBJ2-7,TRBD2,TGTGCCAGCAGTGACGGGACTACCCGACAGTACTTC,CASSDGTTRQYF
TRBV7-9,few,TRBJ2-5,TRBD2,TGTGCCAGCAGCTACCGGACTAGCGGGAGACCCAGGGAGACCCAGTACTTC,CASSYRTSGRPRETQYF
TRBV7-9,-,TRBJ1-6,-,TGTGCCAGCAGCTTAGAAATTAATTCACCCCTCCACTTT,CASSLEINSPLHF
TRBV7-9,-,TRBJ2-7,-,TGTGCCAGCAGCTCTTCCGAGGTCTCCTACGAGCAGTACTTC,CASSSSEVSYEQYF
TRBV10-1,-,TRBJ1-5,TRBD1,TGCGCCAGCAGCCAGGACAGGATACGCAATCAGCCCCAGCATTTT,CASSQDRIRNQPQHF
TRBV7-6,-,TRBJ1-1,-,TGTGCCAGCAGCTTATCGGACCATGCCACTGAAGCTTTCTTT,CASSLSDHATEAFF
TRBV5-1,once,TRBJ2-3,TRBD1,TGCGCCAGCAGACCACCACACAGGGGTTGGGCTTTTGGTACGCAGTATTTT,CASRPPHRGWAFGTQYF
TRBV6-5,-,TRBJ2-7,TRBD1,TGTGCCAGCAGTCCCCCCGACAGGGGCCTAAGCGAGCAGTACTTC,CASSPPDRGLSEQYF
TRBV27,once,TRBJ2-1,TRBD1,TGTGCCAGCTCGAATACAGGGGGCTTGTTCTTC,CASSNTGGLFF
TRBV4-3,-,TRBJ1-2,-,TGCGCCAGCAGCCAAGATTCAGGCGGGTTCTATGGCTACACCTTC,CASSQDSGGFYGYTF
TRBV6-5,-,TRBJ2-3,-,TGTGCCAGCAGTTACGGCGGGACCACAGATACGCAGTATTTT,CASSYGGTTDTQYF